This TCR beta chain was identified during a study of shared clonotypes between healthy human individuals (TCRdb year 2020). Regarding the study in general: A couple of women and a few men aged 18 to 49 years were included in the cohort. For each donor, CD4 naive and CD4 memory were each run on three plates, CD8 naive on two plates, and CD8 memory on one plate. To increase sequencing depth and limit assay-specific biases, different laboratories used diverse techniques to prepare libraries and sequence TCR repertoires. To estimate repertoire size and how much clonotypes are shared between individuals, the study performed deep sequencing of blood TCR repertoires from roughly five healthy adults. Per donor, leukapheresis produced somewhere between about 0.8 and 9 billion PBMCs. General findings and caveats noted by the study authors: The small number of donors limited the genetic and exposure-history diversity represented. Rarefaction of sorted-subset datasets indicated incomplete sequencing despite the large sequencing depth. About 5% of naive CD4, more than 3% of naive CD8, about 2.1% of memory CD4, and about 0.4% of memory CD8 clonotypes were shared across several donors. Pairwise subsampling led to the expectation that sequencing depth would affect the degree of clonotype sharing among donors. Sampling was restricted to blood, and TCR repertoires in tissues likely differ from the TCR repertoires found in blood. Naive subsets generally had larger estimated clonotype richness than memory subsets. Compared with non-shared clonotypes, clonotypes shared by all four sorted-subset donors had higher generation probabilities.

Donors were healthy HIV-negative adults with no recently reported acute infections or vaccinations. Only Caucasian adults living in Nashville, Tennessee, USA were represented among the donors. Magnetic negative selection was used to enrich CD4+ T cells, after which naive cells were positively selected on CD45RA and the negative fraction became the memory subset. After blood collection by leukapheresis, PBMCs were isolated using Ficoll-Histopaque density gradient centrifugation and then cryopreserved in the vapor phase of liquid nitrogen. Analytical flow cytometry was used to check the purity and quantity of each magnetically sorted T cell population. Genomic DNA was isolated from each sorted fraction and quantified by UV absorbance on a Nanodrop 2000c. The junction shows trimming of 3 bases on V and 2 bases on J, and the gene matches do not reach 4 bases of it. CDR1 SGHTA and CDR2 FQGNSA were looked up in the germline V gene. The CDR3 runs 16 amino acids, cysteine and phenylalanine included. Just CDR3 DNA is preserved here, 48 bases in frame from base 1.

TCR CDR3 regions were amplified from genomic DNA by multiplex PCR using the deep immunoSEQ assay. For each cell subset, the extracted genomic DNA was distributed evenly across all wells of several immunoSEQ 96-well plates, and each plate served as one replicate. For sorted subsets, each replicate PCR was loaded with roughly 0.2 ug genomic DNA, equivalent to 25,000 to 35,000 T cell genomes. Purified libraries were quantified with a Qubit 3.0 fluorometer, sized on a Bioanalyzer 2100, and re-quantified with the KAPA Library Quantification kit. A separate single-read 150-cycle Illumina NextSeq 550 flow cell was used to sequence each immunoSEQ 96-well plate. In the original analysis: The immunoSEQ output contained only junctional sequences without quality scores, so filtering could not match that applied to full-length reads. To assign V/J genes and CDR3, sequences were annotated using PyIR, a Python wrapper for IgBLAST v1.9, with IMGT germline references. Reads with weak V/J assignments (E-value above 1e-6), missing CDR3, stop codons, out-of-frame junctions, or ambiguous translated residues were removed. V3J clonotypes were defined as sequences sharing the same inferred V gene, J gene, and CDR3 amino acid sequence. To compute the percentage overlap between repertoires, the number of shared unique clonotypes was divided by the size of the smaller repertoire. Repertoire richness was assessed with RTK rarefaction, the Chao1 estimator, and Recon v2.1 estimates of unobserved clonotypes. Generation probabilities were computed with OLGA for all TCRbeta clonotypes obtained by the gDNA method from four donors. The table was pulled from immuneACCESS by TCRdb, which kept in-frame rearrangements only. Such tables lose some clones; where checked, under half of the loss comes from unresolved V genes, and the rest has no known cause. The DNA gave D and trimming, while V, J and clone size come from that table. A total of about 2.3 million clones appear in this sample, approximately 93% of them only once. The ten largest make up 0.39% of the sample.

With respect to this clone: It has no known antigen specificity. The input lacks base qualities; no much larger clone sits a single base away.

This receptor was identified in a young man in good health. Some clones in this sample may be carry-over from other donors' samples. The sequencing sample was made of naive CD4+ T cells from PBMCs. What this sample's cell subset or site label stands for: CD45RA+ positively selected. The sequence joins TRBV7-2 to TRBJ2-2; 9 central bases correspond to TRBD1. The bases are TGTGCCAGCAGCTTTACAGGGGGCCCCAACACCGGGGAGCTGTTTTTT. The resulting protein is CASSFTGGPNTGELFF.